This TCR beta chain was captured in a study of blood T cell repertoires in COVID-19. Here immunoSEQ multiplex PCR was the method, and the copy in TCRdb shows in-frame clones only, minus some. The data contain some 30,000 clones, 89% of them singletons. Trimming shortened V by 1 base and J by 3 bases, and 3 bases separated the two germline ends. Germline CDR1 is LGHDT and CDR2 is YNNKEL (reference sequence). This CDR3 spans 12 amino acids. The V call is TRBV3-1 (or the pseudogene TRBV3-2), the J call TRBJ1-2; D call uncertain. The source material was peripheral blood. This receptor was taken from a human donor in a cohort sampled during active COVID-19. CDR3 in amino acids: CASSQADYGYTF. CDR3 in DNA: TGTGCCAGCAGCCAAGCAGACTATGGCTACACCTTC.